This TCR beta chain was profiled in a study of T-cell reconstitution after alpha-beta-depleted transplantation in children (dated by TCRdb to the mid-2010s). With respect to the entire study: T-cell immune reconstitution after TCRalphabeta/CD19-depleted allogeneic hematopoietic cell transplantation in children was quantitatively tracked in the study by means of TCR repertoire profiling.

With respect to this clonotype: No antigen is known for it. The input lacks base qualities; no much larger clone sits a single base away.

The library was prepared using PCR. Sequencing was carried out with an Illumina HiSeq 2500. TCR library preparation used molecular barcoding, with unique molecular identifiers applied to normalize quantification of the TCRbeta repertoire. TCRdb's own reprocessing of the public reads used fastp at Q25 and MiXCR and kept productive beta chains. When rows share a CDR3 protein, they turn into one entry using the most common DNA and genes. This sample comprises a few hundred thousand distinct CDR3 sequences, roughly 14% of them detected only once. The ten largest clones add up to about 4.5% of the sample. The V end loses 4 bases and the J end loses 5 bases, and a stretch of 21 bases separates them. The CDR3 has 16 amino acids, counting the end cysteine and phenylalanine. Solely the CDR3 DNA is kept, with 48 bases framed from the first base. The germline V gene (reference sequence) provides CDR1 SGHNT and CDR2 YYREEE.

This receptor was identified in a human donor who donated a stem cell graft to a child with Fanconi anemia. This chain joins TRBV5-4 to TRBJ1-2; TRBD1 is a possible D gene, resting on 6 matching bases. The sequences come from PBMCs, collected from the stem cell graft. The CDR3 amino acid sequence is: CASSPHPTGREYGYTF. The DNA reads as follows: TGTGCCAGCAGCCCACATCCGACAGGCCGTGAATATGGCTACACCTTC.